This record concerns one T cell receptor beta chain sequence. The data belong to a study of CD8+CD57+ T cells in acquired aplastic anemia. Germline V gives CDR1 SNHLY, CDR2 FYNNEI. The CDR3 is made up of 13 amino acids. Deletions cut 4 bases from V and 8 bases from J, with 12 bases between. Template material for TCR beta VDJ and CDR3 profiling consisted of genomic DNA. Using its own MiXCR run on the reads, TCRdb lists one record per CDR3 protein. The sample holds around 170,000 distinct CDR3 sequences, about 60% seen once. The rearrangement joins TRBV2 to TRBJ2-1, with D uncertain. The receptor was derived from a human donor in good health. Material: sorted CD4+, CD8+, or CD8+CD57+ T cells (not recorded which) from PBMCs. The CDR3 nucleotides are TGTGCCAGCAGTGTAGCCCCCGGCGATGAGCAGTTCTTC. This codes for CASSVAPGDEQFF.